The clone carrying this T cell receptor (beta chain) was seen ten or more times. Its antigen is not identified. The sample originates from a study of read filtering for tumor transcriptome and immune sequencing. In the study overall: Among patients, 17 to 20 were male and some 15 female, aged roughly 45 to 80 (mean approximately 71). Broader study findings: Correlation between methods rose after single-read clonotypes were removed.

Molecular barcoded adaptors covering alpha/delta and beta/gamma chains were used on around 370 ng RNA. TCRdb called the reads again in MiXCR, with one record for every CDR3 protein. The sample records some 40,000 distinct CDR3 sequences, around 15% being singletons. V gave up 1 base and J gave up 0 bases; unmatched junction bases: 6. Germline assignment: CDR1 GTSNPN and CDR2 SVGIG (reference sequence). This CDR3 comprises 18 residues. The chain couples TRBV30 to TRBJ2-1, with 13 bases lining up with TRBD2. Specimen: a population of CD138-negative cells sorted from bone marrow. The sequence was collected from a donor over 35 with multiple myeloma. The CDR3 sequence is CAWSAGLAGKNSYNEQFF. The CDR3 DNA reads TGTGCCTGGAGTGCGGGACTAGCGGGGAAGAACTCCTACAATGAGCAGTTCTTC.